These 19 T cell receptor beta chains originate from one sample sequenced in a study of blood T cell repertoires in COVID-19. The method was immunoSEQ multiplex PCR; TCRdb's version includes in-frame clones alone and lacks a portion of them. This table has about 300,000 clones, 85% to 90% appearing once. Sequencing used peripheral blood. Receptors were obtained from a woman in her forties or fifties with COVID-19, enrolled during active disease.

V gene TRBV2 combines with J gene TRBJ2-1, with 9 bases fitting TRBD2. The length of the CDR3 is 13 residues. Per the germline V gene, CDR1 is SNHLY and CDR2 is FYNNEI. Trimming took 7 bases from V and 3 from J; bases not matched to a gene: 1. The CDR3 DNA sequence: TGTGCCAGCAAGCGGGAGGACTACAATGAGCAGTTCTTC. Protein product: CASKREDYNEQFF.

The chain recombines TRBV7-2 with TRBJ2-6; no clear D gene. Trimming shortened V by 2 bases and J by 0 bases, and 14 bases separated the two germline ends. The CDR3 is 18 amino acids. Germline V lookup: CDR1 SGHTA, CDR2 FQGNSA. In DNA, the CDR3 is TGTGCCAGCAGCTTAAGCGCCATTTCGAGCTCTGGGGCCAACGTCCTGACTTTC. Protein: CASSLSAISSSGANVLTF.

As for this clone: In the same sample, other DNA sequences code for this CDR3. The V gene is TRBV2, the J gene TRBJ2-7, with TRBD1 as a possible D gene (6 bases). The CDR3 consists of 13 residues. Trimming cost V 6 bases and J 2 bases, with 11 bases left between them. Germline CDR1 is SNHLY and CDR2 is FYNNEI. The CDR3 sequence: CASRRTGPYEQYF. The CDR3 DNA follows: TGTGCCAGCAGAAGAACAGGGCCCTACGAGCAGTACTTC. The full variable domain, completed using reference TRBV2 and TRBJ2-7, is EPEVTQTPSHQVTQMGQEVILRCVPISNHLYFYWYRQILGQKVEFLVSFYNNEISEKSEIFDDQFSVERPDGSNFTLKIRSTKLEDSAMYFCASRRTGPYEQYFGPGTRLTVT.

The chain links TRBV15 to TRBJ1-1, with D tentatively TRBD1 (6 bases). CDR3 length equals 14 residues. Looked up from germline, CDR1 is LNHNV and CDR2 is YYDKDF (reference sequence). Trimming cost V 4 bases and J 1 base, with 10 bases left between them. The CDR3, as DNA: TGTGCCACCAGCACCGGACAGACGAACACTGAAGCTTTCTTT. Its translation: CATSTGQTNTEAFF.

The V gene is TRBV29-1, the J gene TRBJ2-3; 9 positions agree with TRBD2. CDR3 length equals 14 residues. The germline gives CDR1 SQVTM, CDR2 ANQGSEA. The junction had 5 bases not matched to a gene; V was cut back by 3 bases and J by 4 bases. CDR3 nucleotide sequence: TGCAGCGTTGACCCTTTAGCGGGAGCAGATACGCAGTATTTT. Encoded protein: CSVDPLAGADTQYF.

V and J are TRBV15 and TRBJ2-1, with no clear D. V dropped 1 base and J dropped 4 bases, with 8 bases sitting between them. This CDR3 has 14 amino acids. CDR1 and CDR2 from the germline V gene are LNHNV and YYDKDF (reference sequence). The CDR3 bases are TGTGCCACCAGCAGAGGGCCCGAATACAATGAGCAGTTCTTC. It encodes CATSRGPEYNEQFF.

This chain joins TRBV6-5 and TRBJ1-1; unclear D gene. Germline CDR1 and CDR2: MNHEY and SVGAGI. The germline V and J ends were trimmed by 6 bases and 0 bases, with 11 bases remaining between them. The CDR3 runs to 14 residues. The CDR3 DNA reads as TGTGCCAGCAGCCTAATCGCCCTGAACACTGAAGCTTTCTTT. Its translation is CASSLIALNTEAFF.

The genes are TRBV18 and TRBJ1-5; 10 bases agree with TRBD1. V trimming: 1 base; J trimming: 3 bases; junction bases outside the gene matches: 3. Per germline, CDR1 KGHSH and CDR2 LQKENI. The CDR3 sequence is 16 residues long. In DNA, the CDR3 is TGTGCCAGCTCACCACAGGGACAGGGGTCCAATCAGCCCCAGCATTTT. The encoded protein is CASSPQGQGSNQPQHF.

The CDR3 spells CASSRSGGVYEQYF. CDR3 DNA sequence: TGTGCCAGCAGCCGGTCAGGGGGAGTCTACGAGCAGTACTTC. The chain combines TRBV3-1 (or the pseudogene TRBV3-2) with TRBJ2-7, with 7 positions matching TRBD1. The CDR3 sequence is 14 residues long. Germline lookup yields CDR1 LGHDT and CDR2 YNNKEL (reference sequence). Trimming cost V 4 bases and J 3 bases; bases outside gene matches: 6.

V is TRBV15 and J is TRBJ1-1, with 8 bases identical to TRBD1. Germline trimming cut 1 base from V and 0 bases from J; bases unmatched to any gene: 1. In germline, CDR1 is LNHNV, CDR2 YYDKDF (reference sequence). The CDR3 is 15 residues long. As DNA, the CDR3 is TGTGCCACCAGCAGAGGGGGACAGGTGAACACTGAAGCTTTCTTT. This gives the protein CATSRGGQVNTEAFF.

The V call is TRBV5-1, the J call TRBJ2-1; tentatively, D is TRBD2 (6 bases). The CDR3 contains 14 residues. V lost 4 bases and J 8 bases, leaving 16 bases between the germline ends. Germline V gene sequence: CDR1 SGHRS, CDR2 YFSETQ. The CDR3 bases are TGCGCCAGCAGCCTACAAGGAGGGCCTGATGAGCAGTTCTTC. This gives the protein CASSLQGGPDEQFF.

The chain has TRBV7-2 and TRBJ2-5; 10 nucleotides agree with TRBD1. The CDR3 totals 14 residues. CDR1 SGHTA and CDR2 FQGNSA come from the germline V gene. The V and J ends lost 5 bases and 2 bases, in that order; junction bases with no gene match: 2. The CDR3 region has the DNA TGTGCCAGCAGCGGACAGGGGGTACAAGAGACCCAGTACTTC. Translating gives CASSGQGVQETQYF.

The rearrangement joins TRBV5-6 to TRBJ1-1; 9 nucleotides match TRBD1. CDR1 is SGHDT, CDR2 YYEEEE, per germline. This CDR3 comprises 15 residues. J lost 1 base, V lost 4 bases, and 5 bases had no gene match. The CDR3 region has the DNA TGTGCCAGCAGCGCGGACAGGGGTTGGAACACTGAAGCTTTCTTT. This translates into CASSADRGWNTEAFF.

In this sample, this clone turned up a few times. V gene TRBV7-9 combines with J gene TRBJ1-2; D is possibly TRBD1 (6 bases). Germline V gene data show CDR1 as SEHNR and CDR2 as FQNEAQ (reference sequence). The V and J ends lost 3 bases and 5 bases respectively, with 13 bases between them. The CDR3 has 14 residues. The CDR3 sequence is CASSFAGGAYGYTF. In nucleotides, the CDR3 is TGTGCCAGCAGCTTCGCGGGGGGCGCGTATGGCTACACCTTC.

The chain is built from TRBV15 and TRBJ1-2; D remains unclear. Looked up from germline, CDR1 is LNHNV and CDR2 is YYDKDF (reference sequence). V was shortened by 1 base and J by 1 base, with 7 bases between the two germline ends. The CDR3 has 14 residues. In DNA form, the CDR3 reads TGTGCCACCAGCAGAGGGGCAGATAACTATGGCTACACCTTC. Its translation is CATSRGADNYGYTF.

The chain uses TRBV19 and TRBJ1-3; weak D call: TRBD1 (5 bases). Trimming left V 7 bases short and J 0 bases short, with 10 bases between. This CDR3 spans 14 amino acids. The germline CDR1 and CDR2 sequences are LNHDA and SQIVND (reference sequence). CDR3 coding DNA: TGTGCCAGTAACAGGCAGATCTCTGGAAACACCATATATTTT. Protein product: CASNRQISGNTIYF.

The V gene is TRBV7-6, the J gene TRBJ2-3; D unclear. Germline V CDR1 and CDR2: SGHVS, FNYEAQ. CDR3 length equals 16 residues. Trimming removed 1 base at V and 2 bases at J, with 13 bases between. The CDR3 nucleotides read TGTGCCAGCAGCTTAGAACCAGAACCCAACACAGATACGCAGTATTTT. Protein sequence: CASSLEPEPNTDTQYF.

V is TRBV9 and J is TRBJ1-3; 7 bases fit TRBD1. The CDR3 has 15 residues. V lost 0 bases, J lost 2 bases, and 2 bases stayed unmatched. Looked up from germline, CDR1 is SGDLS and CDR2 is YYNGEE. The CDR3 region is CASSVGQGAGNTIYF. CDR3 in DNA: TGTGCCAGCAGCGTAGGGCAGGGGGCTGGAAACACCATATATTTT.

The V and J genes are TRBV6-5 and TRBJ2-2; the match to TRBD1 covers 10 bases. Per germline, CDR1 MNHEY and CDR2 SVGAGI. Losses at the gene ends were 6 bases for V and 8 bases for J; bases not matched to a gene: 9. The CDR3 consists of 15 residues. CDR3 coding DNA: TGTGCCAGCAGGAGACAGGGGGCGATTCCGGGGGAGCTGTTTTTT. As protein: CASRRQGAIPGELFF.